This TCR beta chain was found in a study of shared clonotypes between healthy human individuals. Per germline, CDR1 SGDLS and CDR2 YYNGEE. The CDR3 totals 14 residues. V lost 5 bases and J lost 6, with 18 bases in between. Some clones are missing from TCRdb's copy, which holds only in-frame ones; the method was immunoSEQ multiplex PCR. The profile covers a few million clones, with 85% to 95% appearing a single time and 0.3% to 0.4% taken by the ten largest. This clonotype was sampled from a man between 18 and 29 years old in good health. Some clones in this sample may be carry-over from other donors' samples. The chain joins TRBV9 to TRBJ2-7; D unresolved. Sequencing used naive CD4+ T cells from PBMCs. Specified subset: CD45RA+ positively selected. CDR3 sequence reads: CASSPVVGSFEQYF. The CDR3 DNA reads as TGTGCCAGCAGTCCCGTCGTGGGGTCGTTCGAGCAGTACTTC.